Listed below are T cell receptor beta chains from one sample, sequenced in a study of regulatory T cells in long-lasting Graves disease. TCRdb itself ran the multiplex PCR reads through MiXCR, one entry per CDR3 protein. The profile shows approximately 400,000 distinct CDR3 sequences, about 16% of them singletons. The sequenced sample was peripheral blood mononuclear cells (PBMCs), obtained at new diagnosis, from a patient treated with antithyroid drugs. The receptors originated from a female donor with Graves disease. Both conserved end residues are trimmed from each CDR3. The order of the fields is clone size, D gene, V gene, J gene, CDR3 protein. The D gene is left open where the match is weak. Clone size, where shown, is once, few, many, or a class for clones that have expanded.

>-|-|TRBV4-1|TRBJ2-2
ASSQDEAGELF
>-|TRBD1|TRBV5-4|TRBJ1-1
ASSSGTGLINTEAF
>many|TRBD1|TRBV27|TRBJ2-2
ASSLSDRGWYTGELF
>few|-|TRBV3-1|TRBJ2-1
ASSQEGWSEQF
>few|-|TRBV5-1|TRBJ1-1
ASNSRGGRYTEAF
>few|TRBD1|TRBV7-2|TRBJ2-7
ACSGDGTGTYEQY
>many|TRBD1|TRBV11-2|TRBJ1-2
ASSPLLYRGPDYGYT
>many|-|TRBV12-3/TRBV12-4|TRBJ1-1
ASRPAQDTNTEAF
>many|-|TRBV12-3/TRBV12-4|TRBJ1-1
ASIRRGLNTEAF
>few|-|TRBV29-1|TRBJ2-3
SVDGGPGTDTQY
>few|TRBD1|TRBV25-1|TRBJ1-2
ASSETHYRGLDGDYGYT
>few|-|TRBV28|TRBJ1-2
ASYPPPSLRYGYT